This is a list of T cell receptor beta chains from one sample in a study of blood T cell repertoires in COVID-19. Profiling relied on immunoSEQ multiplex PCR, and the TCRdb table lists in-frame clones only, not all of them. This table holds about 220,000 clones, 80% found once. The sample was peripheral blood. The origin of the receptors is a human donor in a cohort sampled during active COVID-19. Each CDR3 is given with its conserved first and last residue. A D gene is named only where the DNA matches it firmly. Clone size is given for some rows only: seen once, a few or many times, or a class if the clone is expanded.

NA	NA	TRBV9	9	TRBJ1-3	CASRGGRSF	TGTGCCAGCAGGGGGGGAAGGAGTTTT
TRBD2	NA	TRBV5-1	16	TRBJ2-1	CASSLVSQLALNEQFF	TGCGCCAGCAGCTTGGTGTCCCAACTAGCGCTCAATGAGCAGTTCTTC
TRBD1	NA	TRBV29-1	14	TRBJ2-1	CSVELGTGGIGQFF	TGCAGCGTTGAACTTGGGACAGGGGGGATTGGGCAGTTCTTC
NA	NA	TRBV19	15	TRBJ2-7	CASSPLAANVYEQYF	TGTGCCAGTAGTCCCCTAGCTGCCAATGTATACGAGCAGTACTTC
TRBD1	NA	TRBV5-3	15	TRBJ2-7	CARSLVQTGSYEQYF	TGTGCCAGAAGCTTGGTCCAGACAGGGTCCTACGAGCAGTACTTC
TRBD2	NA	TRBV5-1	16	TRBJ2-1	CASSLGGTSGNNEQFF	TGCGCCAGCAGCTTGGGGGGGACTAGCGGGAACAATGAGCAGTTCTTC
TRBD1	once	TRBV27	15	TRBJ1-4	CASSPRGRANEKLFF	TGTGCCAGCAGTCCCAGGGGGCGGGCTAATGAAAAACTGTTTTTT
TRBD1	NA	TRBV4-3	16	TRBJ1-3	CASSPGTGEVGNTIYF	TGCGCCAGCAGCCCCGGAACAGGGGAGGTTGGAAACACCATATATTTT
NA	NA	TRBV5-1	13	TRBJ2-5	CASSPSIRETQYF	TGCGCCAGCAGCCCTAGTATTAGAGAGACCCAGTACTTC
NA	NA	TRBV10-3	15	TRBJ1-5	CAIRGGNGPEEPQHF	TGTGCCATCAGAGGGGGAAACGGGCCTGAGGAGCCCCAGCATTTT
NA	NA	TRBV28	13	TRBJ1-1	CASGGERYTEAFF	TGTGCCAGTGGGGGGGAACGGTACACTGAAGCTTTCTTT
TRBD1	NA	TRBV2	16	TRBJ2-7	CASRKKTGASSYEQYF	TGTGCCAGCAGGAAAAAAACAGGGGCAAGCTCCTACGAGCAGTACTTC
NA	NA	TRBV19	16	TRBJ1-3	CASRSAGAASGNTIYF	TGTGCCAGTAGGTCGGCAGGGGCTGCCTCTGGAAACACCATATATTTT
NA	few	TRBV9	15	TRBJ2-6	CASSVEGAGANVLTF	TGTGCCAGCAGCGTAGAGGGGGCTGGGGCCAACGTCCTGACTTTC
NA	NA	TRBV6-5	15	TRBJ2-5	CASILDEGAQETQYF	TGTGCCAGCATTCTGGACGAAGGGGCCCAAGAGACCCAGTACTTC
NA	NA	TRBV4-1	18	TRBJ1-6	CASSQDLEGSSYNSPLHF	TGCGCCAGCAGCCAAGATCTCGAGGGAAGCTCCTATAATTCACCCCTCCACTTT
TRBD2	NA	TRBV30	14	TRBJ2-2	CAWTLRGGPGELFF	TGTGCCTGGACATTAAGGGGAGGGCCCGGGGAGCTGTTTTTT
NA	NA	TRBV19	13	TRBJ2-5	CASRGTGLETQYF	TGTGCCAGTAGAGGCACAGGGTTAGAGACCCAGTACTTC
TRBD1	NA	TRBV24-1	18	TRBJ2-7	CATSDPNFDRGNLNEQYF	TGTGCCACCAGTGATCCTAACTTCGACAGGGGGAATCTCAACGAGCAGTACTTC
NA	few	TRBV29-1	14	TRBJ1-5	CSVEGGNSNQPQHF	TGCAGCGTTGAAGGAGGGAATAGCAATCAGCCCCAGCATTTT
NA	NA	TRBV11-3	14	TRBJ2-1	CASSLAGGGDEQFF	TGTGCCAGCAGCTTAGCGGGGGGCGGCGATGAGCAGTTCTTC
NA	NA	TRBV4-1	12	TRBJ2-5	CASSQVRETQYF	TGCGCCAGCAGCCAAGTGAGGGAGACCCAGTACTTC
TRBD2	NA	TRBV27	15	TRBJ2-1	CASTWGVAGDNEQFF	TGTGCCAGCACCTGGGGAGTAGCGGGAGACAATGAGCAGTTCTTC
TRBD1	NA	TRBV28	15	TRBJ2-7	CASSPSGTGLWEQYF	TGTGCCAGCAGTCCCTCCGGGACAGGGTTGTGGGAGCAGTACTTC
NA	once	TRBV29-1	13	TRBJ1-2	CSVEVTQGGGYTF	TGCAGCGTTGAAGTCACACAGGGCGGTGGCTACACCTTC
TRBD1	once	TRBV19	11	TRBJ1-2	CASTQRGQGFF	TGTGCCAGTACTCAGCGGGGACAGGGTTTCTTC
NA	NA	TRBV28	14	TRBJ2-5	CASSFGGVQETQYF	TGTGCCAGCAGTTTTGGGGGCGTTCAAGAGACCCAGTACTTC
NA	NA	TRBV2	14	TRBJ1-2	CASSEARTVGGYTF	TGTGCCAGCAGTGAAGCCCGGACTGTCGGAGGCTACACCTTC
NA	NA	TRBV6-5	12	TRBJ2-3	CASSLFTDTQYF	TGTGCCAGCAGCTTATTCACAGATACGCAGTATTTT
TRBD1	NA	TRBV6-6	16	TRBJ1-5	CASIPQGRGSDQPQHF	TGTGCCAGCATTCCCCAGGGCAGGGGGTCCGATCAGCCCCAGCATTTT
NA	NA	TRBV30	13	TRBJ2-5	CAWSRGIQETQYF	TGTGCCTGGAGTCGGGGGATCCAAGAGACCCAGTACTTC
TRBD1	NA	TRBV19	16	TRBJ2-3	CASTYTGTGVLHTQYF	TGTGCCAGCACTTACACCGGGACAGGGGTGTTGCATACGCAGTATTTT
NA	NA	TRBV9	14	TRBJ1-3	CASSDTVIYDTIYF	TGTGCCAGCAGCGATACAGTGATCTATGACACCATATATTTT
TRBD1	once	TRBV11-2	14	TRBJ2-7	CASSLDRGHYEQYF	TGTGCCAGCAGCTTGGACAGGGGCCATTACGAGCAGTACTTC
NA	NA	TRBV11-3	14	TRBJ2-1	CASSSLGVGNEQFF	TGTGCCAGCAGCAGCCTAGGGGTTGGCAATGAGCAGTTCTTC
NA	NA	TRBV5-1	13	TRBJ1-1	CASQGQAGTEAFF	TGCGCCAGCCAAGGGCAGGCGGGAACTGAAGCTTTCTTT
NA	NA	TRBV27	12	TRBJ1-2	CASGRSNYGYTF	TGTGCCAGCGGAAGGAGCAACTATGGCTACACCTTC
NA	NA	TRBV19	14	TRBJ1-2	CASSPGTPEYGYTF	TGTGCCAGTAGTCCGGGGACACCGGAGTATGGCTACACCTTC
NA	once	TRBV7-2	15	TRBJ1-5	CASSLDRGSNQPQHF	TGTGCCAGCAGTCTAGACCGGGGGAGCAATCAGCCCCAGCATTTT
NA	NA	TRBV19	12	TRBJ1-1	CASSPSPPEAFF	TGTGCCAGTAGTCCTAGCCCCCCTGAAGCTTTCTTT
NA	NA	TRBV28	14	TRBJ2-7	CASSFRRDSDEQYF	TGTGCCAGCAGTTTCCGGAGGGACAGCGACGAGCAGTACTTC
NA	NA	TRBV9	14	TRBJ2-7	CASSYRDSYYEQYF	TGTGCCAGCAGCTACCGGGACTCTTACTACGAGCAGTACTTC
TRBD1	NA	TRBV7-2	15	TRBJ1-4	CASSLGGTGAEKLFF	TGTGCCAGCAGCTTAGGTGGGACAGGTGCTGAAAAACTGTTTTTT
NA	NA	TRBV15	14	TRBJ2-7	CATSRESLVGEQYF	TGTGCCACCAGCAGAGAGTCTCTCGTCGGCGAGCAGTACTTC